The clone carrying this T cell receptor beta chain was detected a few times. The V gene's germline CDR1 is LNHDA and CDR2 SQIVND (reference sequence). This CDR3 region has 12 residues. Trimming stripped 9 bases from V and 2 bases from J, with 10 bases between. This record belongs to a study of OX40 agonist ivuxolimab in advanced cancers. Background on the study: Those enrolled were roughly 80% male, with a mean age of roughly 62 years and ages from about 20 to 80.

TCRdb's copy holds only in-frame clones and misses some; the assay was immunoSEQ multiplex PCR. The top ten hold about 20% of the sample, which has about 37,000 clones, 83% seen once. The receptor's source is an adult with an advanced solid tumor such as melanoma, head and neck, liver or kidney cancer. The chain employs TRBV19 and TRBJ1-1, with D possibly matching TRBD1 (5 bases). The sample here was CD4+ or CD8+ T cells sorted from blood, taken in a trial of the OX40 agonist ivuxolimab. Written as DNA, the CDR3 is TGTGCCAGGAAACAGGTTAACACTGAAGCTTTCTTT. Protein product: CARKQVNTEAFF.